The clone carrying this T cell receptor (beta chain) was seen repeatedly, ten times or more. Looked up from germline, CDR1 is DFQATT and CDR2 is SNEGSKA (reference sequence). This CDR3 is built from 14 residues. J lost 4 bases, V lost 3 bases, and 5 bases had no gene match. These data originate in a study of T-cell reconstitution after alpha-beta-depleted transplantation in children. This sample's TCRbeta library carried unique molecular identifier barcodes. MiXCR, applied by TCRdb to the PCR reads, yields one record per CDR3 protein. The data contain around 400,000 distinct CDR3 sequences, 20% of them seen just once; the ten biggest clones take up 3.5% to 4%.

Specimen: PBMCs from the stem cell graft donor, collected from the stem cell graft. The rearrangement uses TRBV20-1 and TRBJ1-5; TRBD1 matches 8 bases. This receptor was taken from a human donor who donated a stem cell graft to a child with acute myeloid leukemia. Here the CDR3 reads CSASRRGQNQPQHF. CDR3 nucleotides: TGCAGTGCTAGTCGCAGGGGGCAAAATCAGCCCCAGCATTTT.